These T cell receptor beta chains were read from a single sample in a study of T cell responses to AZD1222 COVID-19 vaccine. The method was immunoSEQ multiplex PCR; TCRdb's version includes in-frame clones alone and lacks a portion of them. The repertoire has over 45,000 clones, more than 70% of them found once; the top ten carry about 2%. The sample in question was peripheral blood, obtained on day 0 of AZD1222 vaccination. Receptors were obtained from an adult in good health. Each CDR3 is given without its conserved first and last residue. The order of the fields is V gene, clone size, CDR3 length, CDR3 protein. The size of a clone is reported for some rows only, either as once, few or many, or as a class for expanded clones.

TRBV10-3	.	14	AISDSGPGQTYGYT
TRBV7-9	.	14	ASSSRSPLSYNEQF
TRBV5-6	few	13	ASSFRAPESYEQY
TRBV28	.	13	ASSSQGVLRNEQY
TRBV6-5	.	10	ASKGTDNEQF
TRBV29-1	once	11	SVGTFYNSPLH
TRBV5-1	.	12	ASSSLTKGHEQY
TRBV7-8	.	12	ASREQPNTGELF
TRBV5-1	.	12	ASSFRVSTDTQY
TRBV5-1	.	13	ASSLAAGNNYGYT
TRBV30	.	10	AWGNVGTEAF
TRBV7-3	.	13	ASSLNPAGTDTQY
TRBV2	.	12	ASMPQGQYNEQF
TRBV5-1	.	15	ASSLTGTGGTNEKLF
TRBV6-1	.	12	ASSEAPRSTKQY
TRBV30	.	9	AWSGTVWST
TRBV18	.	16	ASSPYATGGDSLQPQH
TRBV27	.	13	ASSPRISSYNEQF
TRBV5-1	.	11	ASSLVGDQPQH
TRBV7-2	.	11	ASSPTGFGELF
TRBV28	.	10	ASSPGASGYT
TRBV7-2	once	12	ASSYRTLYNEQF
TRBV10-1	.	12	AGEHTTRRGGYT
TRBV9	.	14	ASSVGASGLTDTQY
TRBV9	.	14	ASSADSGTVNYGYT